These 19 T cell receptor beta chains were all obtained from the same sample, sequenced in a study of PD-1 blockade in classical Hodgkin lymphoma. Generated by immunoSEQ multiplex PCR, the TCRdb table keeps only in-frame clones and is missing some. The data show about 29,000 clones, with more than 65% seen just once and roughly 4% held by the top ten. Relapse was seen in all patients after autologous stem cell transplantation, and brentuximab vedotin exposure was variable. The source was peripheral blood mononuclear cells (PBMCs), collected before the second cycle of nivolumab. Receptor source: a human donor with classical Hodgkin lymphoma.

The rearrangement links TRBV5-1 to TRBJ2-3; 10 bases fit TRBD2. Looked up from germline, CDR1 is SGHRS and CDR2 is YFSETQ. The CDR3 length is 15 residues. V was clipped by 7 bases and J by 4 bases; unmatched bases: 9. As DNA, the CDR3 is TGCGCCAGCTCGGTGACTAGCGGGTATCCAGATACGCAGTATTTT. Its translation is CASSVTSGYPDTQYF.

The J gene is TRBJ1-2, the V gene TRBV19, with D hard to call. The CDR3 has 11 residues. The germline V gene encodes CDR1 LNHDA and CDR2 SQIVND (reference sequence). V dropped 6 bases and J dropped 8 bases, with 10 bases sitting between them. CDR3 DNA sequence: TGTGCCAGTAGCAGCAGTGGGGGCTACACCTTC. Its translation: CASSSSGGYTF.

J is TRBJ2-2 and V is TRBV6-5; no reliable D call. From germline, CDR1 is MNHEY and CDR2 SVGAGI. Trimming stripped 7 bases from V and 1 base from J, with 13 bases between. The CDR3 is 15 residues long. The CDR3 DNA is TGTGCCAGCAAGTTATTGCAGATGAACACCGGGGAGCTGTTTTTT. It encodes CASKLLQMNTGELFF.

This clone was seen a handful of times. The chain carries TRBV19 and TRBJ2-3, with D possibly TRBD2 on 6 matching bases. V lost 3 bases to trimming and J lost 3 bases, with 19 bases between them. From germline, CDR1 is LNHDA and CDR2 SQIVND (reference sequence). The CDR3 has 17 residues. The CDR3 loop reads CASSIYGGIRETDTQYF. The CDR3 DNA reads TGTGCCAGTAGTATCTATGGCGGGATCAGGGAGACAGATACGCAGTATTTT.

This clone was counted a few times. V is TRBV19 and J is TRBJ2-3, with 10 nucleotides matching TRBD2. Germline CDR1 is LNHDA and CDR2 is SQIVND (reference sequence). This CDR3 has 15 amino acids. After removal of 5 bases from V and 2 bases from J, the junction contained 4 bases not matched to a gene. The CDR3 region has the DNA TGTGCCAGTAGTCCAACTAGCGGGAACACAGATACGCAGTATTTT. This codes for CASSPTSGNTDTQYF.

The CDR3 DNA is TGCGCCAGCAGCCAGTTGCCGGGACAGGGGTCCTACGAGCAGTACTTC. Translation gives CASSQLPGQGSYEQYF. The rearrangement joins TRBV4-1 to TRBJ2-7, with 10 positions matching TRBD1. CDR1 is MGHRA, CDR2 YSYEKL, per germline. The CDR3 is made up of 16 amino acids. The V segment lost 3 bases and the J segment 1 base; nucleotides outside the gene matches: 6.

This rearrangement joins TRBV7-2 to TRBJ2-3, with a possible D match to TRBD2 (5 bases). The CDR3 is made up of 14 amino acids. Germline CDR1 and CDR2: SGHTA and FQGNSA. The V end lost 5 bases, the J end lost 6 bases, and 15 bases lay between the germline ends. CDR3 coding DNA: TGTGCCAGCAGCCTTGGCGGGCCAGTGGATACGCAGTATTTT. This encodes CASSLGGPVDTQYF.

CDR3 nucleotides: TGTGCCTGGACCAGCCTGGGGAAAGTTGGAACCGGGGAGCTGTTTTTT. This encodes CAWTSLGKVGTGELFF. The chain joins TRBV30 to TRBJ2-2; the D is unclear. V lost 4 bases and J lost 5, with 20 bases in between. Germline V lookup: CDR1 GTSNPN, CDR2 SVGIG (reference sequence). This CDR3 has 16 residues.

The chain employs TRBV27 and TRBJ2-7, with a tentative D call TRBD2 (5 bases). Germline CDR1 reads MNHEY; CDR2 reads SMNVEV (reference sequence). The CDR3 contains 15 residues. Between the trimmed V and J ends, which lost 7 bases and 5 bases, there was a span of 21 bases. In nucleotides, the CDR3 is TGTGCCAGCACCTCCCCCGGGAAGGGTGGCAACGAGCAGTACTTC. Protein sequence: CASTSPGKGGNEQYF.

Here the CDR3 reads CSVREPGLSYEQYF. The CDR3 DNA reads TGCAGCGTTAGAGAGCCAGGGTTATCCTACGAGCAGTACTTC. The chain couples TRBV29-1 to TRBJ2-7; D is perhaps TRBD1 (5 bases). Trimming cost V 5 bases and J 1 base, with 15 bases left between them. CDR3 size: 14 residues. CDR1 SQVTM and CDR2 ANQGSEA come from the germline V gene.

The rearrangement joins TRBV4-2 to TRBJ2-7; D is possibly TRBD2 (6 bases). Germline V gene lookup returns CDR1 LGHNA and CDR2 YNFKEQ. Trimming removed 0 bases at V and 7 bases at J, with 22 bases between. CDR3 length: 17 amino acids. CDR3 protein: CASSQELGSGVSGEQYF. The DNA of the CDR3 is TGTGCCAGCAGCCAAGAATTGGGTTCGGGGGTCTCGGGGGAGCAGTACTTC.

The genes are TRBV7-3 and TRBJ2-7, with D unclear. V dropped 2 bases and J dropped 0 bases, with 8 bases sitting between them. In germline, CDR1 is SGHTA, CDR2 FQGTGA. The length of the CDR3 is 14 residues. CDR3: CASSLFPTSYEQYF. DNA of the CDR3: TGTGCCAGCAGCTTATTTCCCACCTCCTACGAGCAGTACTTC.

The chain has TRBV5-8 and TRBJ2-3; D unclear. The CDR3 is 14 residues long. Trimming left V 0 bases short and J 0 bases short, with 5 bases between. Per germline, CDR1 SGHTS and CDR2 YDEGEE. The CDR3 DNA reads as TGTGCCAGCAGCTTGGTGGGCAGCACAGATACGCAGTATTTT. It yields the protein CASSLVGSTDTQYF.

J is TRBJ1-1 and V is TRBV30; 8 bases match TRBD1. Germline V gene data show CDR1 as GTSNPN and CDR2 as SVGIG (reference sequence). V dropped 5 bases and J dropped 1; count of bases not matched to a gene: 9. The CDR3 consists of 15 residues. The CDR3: CAWERTGLGNTEAFF. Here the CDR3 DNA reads TGTGCCTGGGAAAGGACAGGGCTGGGGAACACTGAAGCTTTCTTT.

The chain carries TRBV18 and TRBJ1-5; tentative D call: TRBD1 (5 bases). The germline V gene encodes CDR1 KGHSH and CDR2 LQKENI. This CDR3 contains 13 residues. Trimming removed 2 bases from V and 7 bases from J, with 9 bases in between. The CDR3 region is CASSPGKGQPQHF. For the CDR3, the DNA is TGTGCCAGCTCACCAGGGAAGGGGCAGCCCCAGCATTTT.

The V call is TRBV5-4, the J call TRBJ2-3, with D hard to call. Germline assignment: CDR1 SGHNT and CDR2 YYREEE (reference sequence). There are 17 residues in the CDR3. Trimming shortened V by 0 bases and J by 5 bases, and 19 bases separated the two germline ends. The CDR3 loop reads CASSLGPDEAELDTQYF. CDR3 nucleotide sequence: TGTGCCAGCAGCTTGGGACCCGACGAGGCGGAGCTAGATACGCAGTATTTT.

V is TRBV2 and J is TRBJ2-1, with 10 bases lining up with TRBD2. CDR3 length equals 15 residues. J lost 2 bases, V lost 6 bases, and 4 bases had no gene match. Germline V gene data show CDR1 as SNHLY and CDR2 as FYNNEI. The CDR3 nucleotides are TGTGCCAGCAGGGAGCGGGGGGGTACCTACAATGAGCAGTTCTTC. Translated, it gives CASRERGGTYNEQFF.

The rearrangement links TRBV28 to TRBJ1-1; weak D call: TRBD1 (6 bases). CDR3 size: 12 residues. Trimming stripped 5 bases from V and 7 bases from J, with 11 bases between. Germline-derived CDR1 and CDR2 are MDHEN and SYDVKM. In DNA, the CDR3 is TGTGCCAGCAGTACGCCCAGGGGTGAAGCTTTCTTT. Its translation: CASSTPRGEAFF.

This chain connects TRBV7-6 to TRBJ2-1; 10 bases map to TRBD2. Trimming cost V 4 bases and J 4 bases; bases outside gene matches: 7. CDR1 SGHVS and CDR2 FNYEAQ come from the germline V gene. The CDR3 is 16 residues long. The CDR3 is CASSSLSGGGYNEQFF. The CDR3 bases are TGTGCCAGCAGCTCCCTGAGCGGGGGGGGGTACAATGAGCAGTTCTTC.